The 11 T cell receptor beta chains in this list originate from one sample, sequenced in a study of blood T cell repertoires in COVID-19. Here immunoSEQ multiplex PCR was the method, and the copy in TCRdb shows in-frame clones only, minus some. The sample holds tens of thousands of clones; about 89% are singletons and the top ten take less than 5%. The sequencing input was peripheral blood. The receptors were sampled from a woman aged 50 to 65 in a cohort sampled during active COVID-19.

The chain combines TRBV19 with TRBJ2-5; TRBD2 aligns across 10 bases. The CDR3 loop spans 14 amino acids. Germline V gene lookup returns CDR1 LNHDA and CDR2 SQIVND (reference sequence). With 4 bases clipped from V and 2 bases from J, the junction kept 1 base outside the gene matches. The CDR3: CASSRAGGQETQYF. CDR3 bases: TGTGCCAGTAGTAGAGCGGGGGGGCAAGAGACCCAGTACTTC.

V and J are TRBV4-1 and TRBJ2-7; 11 bases align to TRBD1. The V and J ends lost 2 bases and 3 bases, in that order; junction bases with no gene match: 12. Germline V CDR1 and CDR2: MGHRA, YSYEKL. The CDR3 loop spans 18 amino acids. The CDR3 here is CASSQWFRDRGRVYEQYF. The CDR3 DNA is TGCGCCAGCAGCCAATGGTTCCGGGACAGGGGGAGAGTCTACGAGCAGTACTTC.

The V gene is TRBV28, the J gene TRBJ1-5, with D possibly TRBD1 on 5 matching bases. The V end lost 7 bases, the J end lost 5 bases, and 21 bases lay between the germline ends. This CDR3 has 16 residues. The germline V gene encodes CDR1 MDHEN and CDR2 SYDVKM. CDR3: CASITAPGLGYQPQHF. The CDR3 bases are TGTGCCAGCATCACCGCCCCGGGACTCGGGTATCAGCCCCAGCATTTT.

CDR3 protein: CASSRTSGRGDTQYF. Written as DNA, the CDR3 is TGTGCCAGCAGTCGGACTAGCGGGAGGGGGGATACGCAGTATTTT. This chain links TRBV28 with TRBJ2-3; 15 bases fit TRBD2. The CDR3 consists of 15 residues. CDR1 and CDR2 (germline): MDHEN, SYDVKM. Losses at the gene ends were 5 bases for V and 6 bases for J; bases not matched to a gene: 3.

The chain links TRBV10-3 to TRBJ2-6, with 8 bases fitting TRBD2. Trimming cost V 6 bases and J 2 bases; bases outside gene matches: 12. This CDR3 region has 18 residues. The germline gives CDR1 ENHRY, CDR2 SYGVKD. This chain's CDR3 is CAISERLAPATGANVLTF. DNA for the CDR3: TGTGCCATCAGCGAGCGACTAGCGCCTGCCACTGGGGCCAACGTCCTGACTTTC.

The chain uses TRBV10-1 and TRBJ2-5; D unclear. The V and J ends lost 2 bases and 3 bases respectively, with 7 bases between them. The CDR3 extends over 13 amino acids. The germline V gene encodes CDR1 WNHNN and CDR2 SYGVQD (reference sequence). The CDR3 nucleotides are TGCGCCAGCAGTGAGCGTGAGGAAGAGACCCAGTACTTC. Translated: CASSEREEETQYF.

J is TRBJ2-1 and V is TRBV10-3, with 8 nucleotides matching TRBD2. V dropped 8 bases and J dropped 3; count of bases not matched to a gene: 6. The CDR3 totals 14 residues. Germline lookup yields CDR1 ENHRY and CDR2 SYGVKD. The CDR3 reads CAIGSGSVYNEQFF. CDR3 sequence (DNA): TGTGCCATCGGGAGCGGGAGCGTCTACAATGAGCAGTTCTTC.

This chain uses TRBV7-2 with TRBJ2-2; 9 bases are shared with TRBD1. This CDR3 has 15 amino acids. Germline V gives CDR1 SGHTA, CDR2 FQGNSA. J was trimmed by 3 bases and V by 5 bases; bases with no gene match: 4. CDR3 coding DNA: TGTGCCAGCAGCAGACAGGGGGTTGACACCGGGGAGCTGTTTTTT. Translating gives CASSRQGVDTGELFF. The full variable domain, its missing parts supplied by reference TRBV7-2 and TRBJ2-2, is GAGVSQSPSNKVTEKGKDVELRCDPISGHTALYWYRQSLGQGLEFLIYFQGNSAPDKSGLPSDRFSAERTGGSVSTLTIQRTQQEDSAVYLCASSRQGVDTGELFFGEGSRLTVL.

The rearrangement links TRBV2 to TRBJ1-3; a possible D gene is TRBD1 (5 bases). Trimming left V 2 bases short and J 0 bases short, with 14 bases between. The CDR3 runs to 17 residues. Germline-derived CDR1 and CDR2 are SNHLY and FYNNEI. Here the CDR3 reads CASSEWGPLSSGNTIYF. For the CDR3, the DNA is TGTGCCAGCAGTGAATGGGGCCCTCTTTCCTCTGGAAACACCATATATTTT. Based on the CDR3 plus reference TRBV2 and TRBJ1-3, the full variable domain is EPEVTQTPSHQVTQMGQEVILRCVPISNHLYFYWYRQILGQKVEFLVSFYNNEISEKSEIFDDQFSVERPDGSNFTLKIRSTKLEDSAMYFCASSEWGPLSSGNTIYFGEGSWLTVV.

V gene TRBV6-5 combines with J gene TRBJ1-2; 7 bases line up with TRBD1. With 0 bases clipped from V and 6 bases from J, the junction kept 4 bases outside the gene matches. In germline, CDR1 is MNHEY, CDR2 SVGAGI. This CDR3 spans 14 amino acids. The CDR3 DNA reads TGTGCCAGCAGTTACTCGAACAGGGGTCATGGCTACACCTTC. It specifies CASSYSNRGHGYTF.

This chain uses TRBV4-1 with TRBJ2-5; 8 positions agree with TRBD2. Trimming at V came to 3 bases and at J to 3 bases, leaving 9 bases not matched to a gene. Per the germline V gene, CDR1 is MGHRA and CDR2 is YSYEKL. This CDR3 spans 16 amino acids. The DNA of the CDR3 is TGCGCCAGCAGCCACCCCGGGAGGGCAGGGGAAGAGACCCAGTACTTC. It is translated as CASSHPGRAGEETQYF.